These T cell receptor beta chains were read from a single sample in a study of blood T cell repertoires in COVID-19. Profiled with immunoSEQ multiplex PCR; TCRdb holds only in-frame clones, not every one. The data hold about 48,000 clones, with 75% to 90% observed a single time. Source material: peripheral blood. These receptors all stem from an older man with acute or convalescent COVID-19. The conserved cysteine and the conserved F or W are not part of the CDR3 here.

CDR3: ASSYESSGGSSYEQY
V: TRBV6-2/TRBV6-3

CDR3: ATSRDPRWGGSTDTQY
V: TRBV15

CDR3: ASSDSGDTDTQY
V: TRBV6-2/TRBV6-3

CDR3: ASSGQQVTGELF
V: TRBV9

CDR3: ASSVTTGTEAF
V: TRBV9

CDR3: ASSHLAGGPQNEQY
V: TRBV4-1

CDR3: SAGQKNTEAF
V: TRBV29-1

CDR3: ASSGQFQLGEKLF
V: TRBV27

CDR3: SVSGTGDEQF
V: TRBV29-1

CDR3: ASSRQGGGNQPQH
V: TRBV19

CDR3: ASSLGAFNEKLF
V: TRBV7-2

CDR3: ASSIGGGKLF
V: TRBV19

CDR3: ASIENSVKGPQH
V: TRBV6-5

CDR3: SVVLQQTQY
V: TRBV29-1

CDR3: ASSLDRGYGYT
V: TRBV5-1

CDR3: ASSTKTSSEQF
V: TRBV18

CDR3: ASSQIGGWELF
V: TRBV3-1/TRBV3-2

CDR3: ASSWGGTGPQH
V: TRBV27

CDR3: ASSSGPERGEAF
V: TRBV5-1

CDR3: ATAEGGENTEAF
V: TRBV24-1

CDR3: ASSLGTSGDTDTQY
V: TRBV5-1

CDR3: ASSLEAGSQETQY
V: TRBV5-4

CDR3: ASSRGQQETQY
V: TRBV5-5

CDR3: ASSQIVQSEQY
V: TRBV3-1/TRBV3-2

CDR3: ASSHGGLNSNQPQH
V: TRBV6-2/TRBV6-3

CDR3: ASSYTGGDNEQF
V: TRBV6-5

CDR3: ASSLRGSNYGYT
V: TRBV19

CDR3: ASRQSHVYT
V: TRBV28

CDR3: ASSSNRGAGNTIY
V: TRBV7-2

CDR3: ASSLGQKYTDTQY
V: TRBV5-6

CDR3: ASSLVGGKSGDTQY
V: TRBV5-8

CDR3: ASSQLGGISSYNSPLH
V: TRBV5-4

CDR3: ASSERTGSGYT
V: TRBV7-3

CDR3: ASSYEGVGNYGYT
V: TRBV6-6

CDR3: ASRSGQALYEQY
V: TRBV28

CDR3: AWSPGNYGYT
V: TRBV30

CDR3: ASSFYTEAF
V: TRBV6-2/TRBV6-3

CDR3: ASSPQGSSYEQY
V: TRBV7-2

CDR3: ASSSAGGDIPTDTQY
V: TRBV27

CDR3: ASRSGTGGDDNEQF
V: TRBV11-1

CDR3: ASSQDRGMNEKLF
V: TRBV5-4

CDR3: ASSEIGQGVGKLF
V: TRBV2

CDR3: ASSLDLSYEQY
V: TRBV11-3

CDR3: ASSQGASFEAF
V: TRBV7-2

CDR3: ASSDSRNQPQH
V: TRBV6-1

CDR3: ASSPGTGGDGYT
V: TRBV7-2

CDR3: ASSLAGTGDGYT
V: TRBV11-2